A single sample gave rise to the 31 T cell receptor beta chains below, sequenced in a study of blood T cell repertoires in COVID-19. Here immunoSEQ multiplex PCR was the method, and the copy in TCRdb shows in-frame clones only, minus some. The table has about 220,000 clones, 80% to 85% seen once. The sample consisted of peripheral blood. The source is a human donor in a cohort sampled during active COVID-19.

Note on this clone: Other DNA sequences in the same sample also yield this CDR3. This chain connects TRBV9 to TRBJ2-1; TRBD2 agrees at 7 bases. CDR1 SGDLS and CDR2 YYNGEE come from the germline V gene. The CDR3 extends over 15 amino acids. Germline trimming cut 0 bases from V and 3 bases from J; bases unmatched to any gene: 3. CDR3 nucleotides: TGTGCCAGCAGCGTAGGCGGGAGCCTCTACAATGAGCAGTTCTTC. It encodes CASSVGGSLYNEQFF. Together with reference TRBV9 and TRBJ2-1, the CDR3 gives the full variable domain: DSGVTQTPKHLITATGQRVTLRCSPRSGDLSVYWYQQSLDQGLQFLIQYYNGEERAKGNILERFSAQQFPDLHSELNLSSLELGDSALYFCASSVGGSLYNEQFFGPGTRLTVL.

The chain recombines TRBV9 with TRBJ2-1, with 7 bases matching TRBD2. V trimming: 2 bases; J trimming: 2 bases; junction bases outside the gene matches: 4. This CDR3 spans 15 amino acids. The germline gives CDR1 SGDLS, CDR2 YYNGEE. CDR3 DNA sequence: TGTGCCAGCAGCGTGAGCGGGGAGGCCTACAATGAGCAGTTCTTC. Translation gives CASSVSGEAYNEQFF.

The chain joins TRBV11-2 to TRBJ1-2; D is ambiguous. The CDR3 covers 13 residues. Germline-derived CDR1 and CDR2 are SGHAT and FQNNGV. Trimming pared 5 bases from V and 1 base from J, leaving 8 bases between. The CDR3 DNA sequence: TGTGCCAGCAGCGAGAGTTATAACTATGGCTACACCTTC. This gives the protein CASSESYNYGYTF.

At least ten counts were recorded for this clone. This chain links TRBV2 with TRBJ2-1, with 8 nucleotides matching TRBD2. V shed 10 bases, J shed 4 bases, and the junction held 3 bases outside the gene matches. This CDR3 has 12 residues. Germline CDR1 SNHLY, CDR2 FYNNEI. CDR3 DNA sequence: TGTGCCATCGGGACTAGGTACAATGAGCAGTTCTTC. Its protein is CAIGTRYNEQFF.

The chain links TRBV11-1 to TRBJ2-5; 12 bases agree with TRBD1. The CDR3 runs 16 residues. The V and J ends lost 5 bases and 3 bases, in that order; junction bases with no gene match: 7. Germline V CDR1 and CDR2: SGHAT, FQDESV (reference sequence). CDR3 coding DNA: TGTGCCAGCAGCACCCTAGGGACAGGGGGCAAAGAGACCCAGTACTTC. Residues: CASSTLGTGGKETQYF.

The chain recombines TRBV10-3 with TRBJ2-3; 10 bases map to TRBD2. Unmatched junction bases numbered 9, after V lost 3 bases and J lost 6 bases. The CDR3 contains 16 residues. Germline CDR1 and CDR2: ENHRY and SYGVKD. The CDR3 DNA reads TGTGCCATCAGTGACGAGCGGGGGGGTTTTGCCGATACGCAGTATTTT. This gives the protein CAISDERGGFADTQYF.

There are a few counts of this clone. The V and J genes are TRBV7-8 and TRBJ1-5, with a weak D call TRBD1 (5 bases). V was cut by 4 bases and J by 7 bases, with 17 bases left in between. The CDR3 has 15 residues. Germline V gene data show CDR1 as SGHVS and CDR2 as FQNEAQ. The CDR3 DNA reads as TGTGCCAGCAGCTCTCCCTCAGGGTTACAGCAGCCCCAGCATTTT. Amino acids: CASSSPSGLQQPQHF.

This clone was counted once. This sequence joins TRBV7-2 and TRBJ2-1, with 14 bases matching TRBD2. J gave up 5 bases and V 5 bases, and 11 bases lay outside the gene matches. This CDR3 is built from 18 residues. Germline V gene lookup returns CDR1 SGHTA and CDR2 FQGNSA. CDR3 sequence (DNA): TGTGCCAGCAGCCTAAGACTAGCGGGAGGGCCGAGAAACAATGAGCAGTTCTTC. Translating gives CASSLRLAGGPRNNEQFF.

The gene calls are TRBV24-1 and TRBJ1-2; tentatively, D is TRBD1 (5 bases). The CDR3 sequence is 16 residues long. V was trimmed by 3 bases and J by 6 bases, leaving 19 bases between them. In germline, CDR1 is KGHDR, CDR2 SFDVKD. CDR3 coding DNA: TGTGCCACCAGTGATCCCCTGGGGCAGGGTCCTCATGGCTACACCTTC. It is translated as CATSDPLGQGPHGYTF.

The chain carries TRBV4-2 and TRBJ1-1; D might be TRBD1 (5 bases). Trimming removed 2 bases at V and 1 base at J, with 20 bases between. The CDR3 is 18 residues long. Germline V gene data show CDR1 as LGHNA and CDR2 as YNFKEQ. The CDR3 spells CASSQPIYWGGGNTEAFF. The CDR3 nucleotides are TGTGCCAGCAGCCAACCAATTTATTGGGGGGGTGGGAACACTGAAGCTTTCTTT.

The chain has TRBV29-1 and TRBJ1-4; TRBD1 matches at 7 bases. The CDR3 contains 14 residues. The trim removed 6 bases at V and 5 bases at J, leaving 9 bases unmatched. Germline values: CDR1 SQVTM, CDR2 ANQGSEA. The CDR3, as DNA: TGCAGCGTCCTGAACCGGGACAGCAATGAAAAACTGTTTTTT. Encoded protein: CSVLNRDSNEKLFF.

The rearrangement uses TRBV2 and TRBJ1-1; D gene unclear. CDR1 is SNHLY and CDR2 is FYNNEI in the germline V gene. V dropped 7 bases and J dropped 1 base, with 10 bases sitting between them. The CDR3 extends over 13 amino acids. The DNA of the CDR3 is TGTGCCAGCACCGCGGACTCGAACACTGAAGCTTTCTTT. It translates to CASTADSNTEAFF.

The chain carries TRBV4-3 and TRBJ1-1; D is unclear. CDR3 length: 14 amino acids. V shed 4 bases and J shed 0 bases, with 9 bases lying between them. The germline CDR1 and CDR2 sequences are LGHNA and YSLEER. CDR3 DNA sequence: TGCGCCAGCAGCCTGGGAGGTCTGAACACTGAAGCTTTCTTT. Protein sequence: CASSLGGLNTEAFF.

The chain joins TRBV9 to TRBJ2-7; the match to TRBD2 covers 7 bases. Unmatched junction bases numbered 6, after V lost 0 bases and J lost 6 bases. Per germline, CDR1 SGDLS and CDR2 YYNGEE. The CDR3 has 14 residues. The CDR3, as DNA: TGTGCCAGCAGCGTAGACTGGGGACTACCCGAGCAGTACTTC. This encodes CASSVDWGLPEQYF.

V gene TRBV19 combines with J gene TRBJ2-7; a possible D gene is TRBD2 (5 bases). Per germline, CDR1 LNHDA and CDR2 SQIVND (reference sequence). The V and J ends lost 3 bases and 3 bases respectively, with 12 bases between them. This CDR3 has 14 amino acids. CDR3 loop: CASSMAGLIYEQYF. The DNA for the CDR3 is TGTGCCAGTAGTATGGCTGGACTGATCTACGAGCAGTACTTC.

This clone appeared once. The chain couples TRBV6-6 to TRBJ1-1; D might be TRBD1 (5 bases). Germline V gives CDR1 MNHNY, CDR2 SVGAGI (reference sequence). V gave up 5 bases and J gave up 10 bases, with 20 bases separating them. The CDR3 has 14 residues. The CDR3 sequence: CASSRPGGTAGAFF. Here the CDR3 DNA reads TGTGCCAGCAGTCGCCCCGGAGGGACGGCGGGAGCTTTCTTT.

The chain links TRBV30 to TRBJ2-7; 11 bases align to TRBD2. CDR1 is GTSNPN, CDR2 SVGIG, per germline (reference sequence). CDR3 size: 15 residues. The junction had 8 bases not matched to a gene; V was cut back by 3 bases and J by 4 bases. The chain's CDR3 is CAWRGGTSGTYEQYF. CDR3 bases: TGTGCCTGGAGGGGGGGGACTAGCGGAACTTACGAGCAGTACTTC.

The rearrangement links TRBV5-4 to TRBJ1-4, with TRBD1 identical over 8 bases. The V segment lost 1 base and the J segment 3 bases; nucleotides outside the gene matches: 2. Germline CDR1 SGHNT, CDR2 YYREEE (reference sequence). This CDR3 region has 15 residues. CDR3 sequence reads: CASSLRTGPNEKLFF. The CDR3 DNA reads as TGTGCCAGCAGCTTGCGGACAGGGCCTAATGAAAAACTGTTTTTT.

The genes are TRBV19 and TRBJ1-1; 8 nucleotides align to TRBD1. Per the germline V gene, CDR1 is LNHDA and CDR2 is SQIVND (reference sequence). With 1 base clipped from V and 4 bases from J, the junction kept 14 bases outside the gene matches. The CDR3 contains 18 residues. Here the CDR3 DNA reads TGTGCCAGTAGTATAGCCCCCGACAGGGGAAGGGTAATCACTGAAGCTTTCTTT. Amino acid sequence: CASSIAPDRGRVITEAFF. The full variable domain, with the rest looked up from reference TRBV19 and TRBJ1-1, is DGGITQSPKYLFRKEGQNVTLSCEQNLNHDAMYWYRQDPGQGLRLIYYSQIVNDFQKGDIAEGYSVSREKKESFPLTVTSAQKNPTAFYLCASSIAPDRGRVITEAFFGQGTRLTVV.

This clone occurred many times. The CDR3 nucleotides read TGTGCCAGCAGCTTAGGAGCGGGGATCTACAATGAGCAGTTCTTC. This gives the protein CASSLGAGIYNEQFF. The rearrangement links TRBV7-2 to TRBJ2-1, with 7 bases aligning to TRBD2. J was trimmed by 3 bases and V by 1 base; bases with no gene match: 3. CDR1 and CDR2 from the germline V gene are SGHTA and FQGNSA. This CDR3 comprises 15 residues.

This rearrangement joins TRBV9 to TRBJ2-7, with 8 positions matching TRBD1. The CDR3 length is 15 residues. Germline V CDR1 and CDR2: SGDLS, YYNGEE. The junction had 15 bases not matched to a gene; V was cut back by 4 bases and J by 9 bases. DNA of the CDR3: TGTGCCAGCAGCCCCCAAGACGGACAGGGACTGAGGCAGTACTTC. Amino acids: CASSPQDGQGLRQYF. The complete variable domain, with remaining parts taken from reference TRBV9 and TRBJ2-7, reads DSGVTQTPKHLITATGQRVTLRCSPRSGDLSVYWYQQSLDQGLQFLIQYYNGEERAKGNILERFSAQQFPDLHSELNLSSLELGDSALYFCASSPQDGQGLRQYFGPGTRLTVT.

The rearrangement uses TRBV18 and TRBJ2-7; D unresolved. Germline-derived CDR1 and CDR2 are KGHSH and LQKENI. There are 13 residues in the CDR3. Trimming removed 6 bases at V and 5 bases at J, with 14 bases between. CDR3 in DNA: TGTGCCAGCTCCCTCGCGGCCAGTCACGAGCAGTACTTC. This codes for CASSLAASHEQYF.

This chain connects TRBV19 to TRBJ1-1; a possible D gene is TRBD1 (5 bases). Trimming took 1 base from V and 5 from J, leaving 14 bases between them. The germline V gene encodes CDR1 LNHDA and CDR2 SQIVND (reference sequence). The CDR3 runs 15 residues. The CDR3: CASSIGVGGGTEAFF. The CDR3 region has the DNA TGTGCCAGTAGTATAGGTGTCGGGGGAGGAACTGAAGCTTTCTTT.

V and J are TRBV28 and TRBJ1-2, with TRBD1 as a possible D gene (5 bases). V was clipped by 3 bases and J by 8 bases, with 16 bases between them. This CDR3 comprises 14 residues. Germline V lookup: CDR1 MDHEN, CDR2 SYDVKM. CDR3 sequence reads: CASSLRTPLRGYTF. As DNA, the CDR3 is TGTGCCAGCAGTTTGCGGACACCTCTTAGGGGCTACACCTTC.

This chain connects TRBV28 to TRBJ2-6, with D unresolved. Germline CDR1 MDHEN, CDR2 SYDVKM. This CDR3 comprises 12 residues. Trimming removed 3 bases from V and 5 bases from J, with 2 bases in between. CDR3: CASSFRANVLTF. The CDR3 bases are TGTGCCAGCAGTTTTAGGGCCAACGTCCTGACTTTC.

V gene TRBV11-2 combines with J gene TRBJ2-7; TRBD2 aligns across 11 bases. V was clipped by 8 bases and J by 5 bases; unmatched bases: 8. The CDR3 consists of 14 residues. The germline CDR1 and CDR2 sequences are SGHAT and FQNNGV. Here the CDR3 reads CASAPTSGSHEQYF. The CDR3 DNA follows: TGTGCCAGCGCCCCCACTAGCGGGAGTCACGAGCAGTACTTC. The full variable domain, its missing parts supplied by reference TRBV11-2 and TRBJ2-7, is EAGVAQSPRYKIIEKRQSVAFWCNPISGHATLYWYQQILGQGPKLLIQFQNNGVVDDSQLPKDRFSAERLKGVDSTLKIQPAKLEDSAVYLCASAPTSGSHEQYFGPGTRLTVT.

The genes are TRBV24-1 and TRBJ2-5; TRBD2 is a possible D gene (6 bases). Trimming took 9 bases from V and 3 from J, leaving 13 bases between them. Germline V gives CDR1 KGHDR, CDR2 SFDVKD. The CDR3 totals 13 residues. In DNA, the CDR3 is TGTGCCACCGCGGGGACGGGTAAAGAGACCCAGTACTTC. As protein: CATAGTGKETQYF.

In this sample, this clone turned up a few times. This chain joins TRBV9 and TRBJ1-2; 9 bases are shared with TRBD1. Per germline, CDR1 SGDLS and CDR2 YYNGEE. V was pared by 4 bases and J by 3 bases, with 7 bases of the junction left unmatched. This CDR3 is 15 amino acids long. The CDR3 DNA is TGTGCCAGCAGCCCAGGGACAGGGTGGGACTATGGCTACACCTTC. The encoded protein is CASSPGTGWDYGYTF.

CDR3 in DNA: TGTGCCTGGAGTGTCCGCCTTAGAGGGGCCAACGTCCTGACTTTC. Translated, it gives CAWSVRLRGANVLTF. The chain is built from TRBV30 and TRBJ2-6; D is unclear. In germline, CDR1 is GTSNPN, CDR2 SVGIG (reference sequence). V lost 0 bases to trimming and J lost 4 bases, with 10 bases between them. This CDR3 is 15 amino acids long.

This clone showed up just once. The chain has TRBV27 and TRBJ2-7, with a weak D call TRBD2 (6 bases). The germline V gene encodes CDR1 MNHEY and CDR2 SMNVEV (reference sequence). This CDR3 comprises 14 residues. V lost 3 bases and J 0 bases, leaving 9 bases between the germline ends. CDR3 sequence: CASSFTGGSYEQYF. The CDR3 DNA is TGTGCCAGCAGTTTTACCGGGGGCTCCTACGAGCAGTACTTC.

Turning to this clone: Other DNA sequences from this sample encode an identical CDR3 as well. This chain joins TRBV24-1 and TRBJ1-2, with 7 bases that match TRBD1. The germline V gene encodes CDR1 KGHDR and CDR2 SFDVKD. There are 14 residues in the CDR3. The V segment lost 4 bases and the J segment 3 bases; nucleotides outside the gene matches: 4. In DNA form, the CDR3 reads TGTGCCACCAGTGACTCTACAGGGGACTATGGCTACACCTTC. It yields the protein CATSDSTGDYGYTF.